This T cell receptor (beta chain) derives from a study of cytomegalovirus exposure and HLA in healthy donors. CDR1 and CDR2 from the germline V gene are LGHNA and YSLEER. The CDR3 contains 14 residues. With 4 bases clipped from V and 3 bases from J, the junction kept 4 bases outside the gene matches. The method was immunoSEQ multiplex PCR; TCRdb's version includes in-frame clones alone and lacks a portion of them. The sample records over 100,000 clones, approximately 88% being singletons. Overall study findings and caveats: The investigators catalogued 164 TCR beta chains as cytomegalovirus-associated.

A note on this clone: Its specificity is not known.

The source material was PBMCs. The clonotype originates from a woman aged 18-29 years in good health and CMV-seropositive. This rearrangement joins TRBV4-3 to TRBJ2-7; 9 bases map to TRBD1. CDR3 sequence reads: CASSPGTGYYEQYF. The CDR3 bases are TGCGCCAGCAGCCCCGGGACAGGGTACTACGAGCAGTACTTC.